This entry concerns a single T cell receptor beta chain. This sample was taken from a study of CD8+ T cells in alopecia areata. Sequencing relied on a cDNA template that was reverse transcribed from extracted RNA. TCRdb's table, derived via immunoSEQ multiplex PCR, lists solely in-frame clones and lacks some. This sample carries under 250,000 clones, 50% to 60% of them seen once, and the ten largest clones take approximately 1.4%. Trimming took 3 bases from V and 0 from J; bases not matched to a gene: 1. Germline lookup yields CDR1 LGHNA and CDR2 YSLEER. CDR3 length equals 15 residues. Treatment noted: oral pan-JAK inhibitor, 5-10 mg twice daily.

The chain joins TRBV4-3 to TRBJ2-3; TRBD1 matches 9 bases. The sample consisted of CD4+ T cells sorted from blood, taken at week 4, from a patient treated with tofacitinib. The TCR was taken from a human donor with alopecia areata. The CDR3 DNA is TGCGCCAGCAGCCAGGGACAGGGTAGCACAGATACGCAGTATTTT. It yields the protein CASSQGQGSTDTQYF.